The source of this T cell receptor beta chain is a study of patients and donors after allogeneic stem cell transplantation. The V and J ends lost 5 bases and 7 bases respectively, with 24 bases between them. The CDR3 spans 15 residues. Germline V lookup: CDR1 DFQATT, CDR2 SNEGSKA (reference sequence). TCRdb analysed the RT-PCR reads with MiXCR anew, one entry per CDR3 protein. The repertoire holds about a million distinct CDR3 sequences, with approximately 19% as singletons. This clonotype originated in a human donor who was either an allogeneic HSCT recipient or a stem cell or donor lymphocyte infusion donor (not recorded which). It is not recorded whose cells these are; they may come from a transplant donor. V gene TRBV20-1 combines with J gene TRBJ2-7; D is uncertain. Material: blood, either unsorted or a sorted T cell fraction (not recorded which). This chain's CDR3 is CSALPLIGPSLEQYF. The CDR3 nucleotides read TGCAGTGCTCTACCCCTGATAGGGCCGTCCCTGGAGCAGTACTTC.